This T cell receptor beta chain was retrieved from a study of blood T cell repertoires in COVID-19. Study-wide background: Italy, Spain and the United States were the sources of the convalescent and acute COVID-19 samples. PBMCs, B-cell-depleted T cells, or T cells were the source of the cDNA or gDNA that made up the material.

Trimming pared 7 bases from V and 4 bases from J, leaving 13 bases between. The CDR3 extends over 13 amino acids. Germline V gene lookup returns CDR1 MNHEY and CDR2 SVGAGI. Authors' methods: Reference gene primer amplification in the assay estimated nucleated cell counts. Data came from immunoSEQ multiplex PCR; TCRdb stores just in-frame clones and leaves some out. V, J and clone size were drawn from that table, and D and trimming were deduced from the DNA. In the table there are 90,000 to 100,000 clones, roughly 89% of which are singletons. V gene TRBV6-5 combines with J gene TRBJ1-2; unclear D gene. The sequence was obtained from a man between 65 and 79 years old with active or convalescent COVID-19. Sequenced material: peripheral blood. The chain's CDR3 is CASTGSDSYGYTF. In DNA form, the CDR3 reads TGTGCCAGCACAGGATCGGACTCCTATGGCTACACCTTC.